Presented here are 15 T cell receptor beta chains from one specimen sequenced in a study of cytomegalovirus exposure and HLA in healthy donors. The PCR contained 60 Vbeta and 13 Jbeta primers. TCRdb keeps only in-frame clones here, not all; method: immunoSEQ multiplex PCR. The sample carries about 160,000 clones, roughly 79% recorded once. The sample comprised PBMCs. The receptor set was obtained from a woman aged 45-65 years in good health and CMV-seronegative.

V usage is TRBV5-4 and J usage is TRBJ2-7; D not certain. This CDR3 comprises 13 residues. Germline-derived CDR1 and CDR2 are SGHNT and YYREEE (reference sequence). Trimming took 3 bases from V and 6 from J, leaving 13 bases between them. CDR3 nucleotide sequence: TGTGCCAGCAGCTCCGCGGCACCTGGCGAGCAGTACTTC. Encoded protein: CASSSAAPGEQYF. Variable domain in full (rest from reference TRBV5-4 and TRBJ2-7): ETGVTQSPTHLIKTRGQQVTLRCSSQSGHNTVSWYQQALGQGPQFIFQYYREEENGRGNFPPRFSGLQFPNYSSELNVNALELDDSALYLCASSSAAPGEQYFGPGTRLTVT.

The chain employs TRBV4-2 and TRBJ1-2; 7 nucleotides line up with TRBD1. Trimming at V came to 2 bases and at J to 1 base, leaving 10 bases not matched to a gene. Germline CDR1 and CDR2: LGHNA and YNFKEQ. This CDR3 contains 17 residues. In DNA form, the CDR3 reads TGTGCCAGCAGCCAATTTCCGGGACAGAGACTTAACTATGGCTACACCTTC. Residues: CASSQFPGQRLNYGYTF.

With regard to this clone: This may come from a read error, since a much larger clone is one base off. DNA for the CDR3: TGCAGTGCTATAACAGGTTATGGCTACTCCTTC. Translating gives CSAITGYGYSF. V gene TRBV20-1 combines with J gene TRBJ1-2, with D possibly being TRBD1 (5 bases). The CDR3 has 11 residues. Germline V gene lookup returns CDR1 DFQATT and CDR2 SNEGSKA (reference sequence).

The genes are TRBV28 and TRBJ1-1, with 7 bases lining up with TRBD1. After removal of 3 bases from V and 7 bases from J, the junction contained 14 bases not matched to a gene. CDR1 and CDR2 from the germline V gene are MDHEN and SYDVKM. This CDR3 region has 16 residues. As DNA, the CDR3 is TGTGCCAGCAGTTTCCCCTCCGAAAGACAGGGCAGTGAAGCTTTCTTT. It codes for CASSFPSERQGSEAFF. Full variable domain (outside the CDR3, taken from reference TRBV28 and TRBJ1-1): DVKVTQSSRYLVKRTGEKVFLECVQDMDHENMFWYRQDPGLGLRLIYFSYDVKMKEKGDIPEGYSVSREKKERFSLILESASTNQTSMYLCASSFPSERQGSEAFFGQGTRLTVV.

The chain combines TRBV27 with TRBJ1-6, with unresolved D. Trimming left V 5 bases short and J 7 bases short, with 12 bases between. Germline loops: CDR1 MNHEY, CDR2 SMNVEV (reference sequence). CDR3 length equals 14 residues. In nucleotides, the CDR3 is TGTGCCAGCAGTCCCTACCTGTTCAATTCACCCCTCCACTTT. It codes for CASSPYLFNSPLHF.

The rearrangement links TRBV19 to TRBJ2-7; D is perhaps TRBD1 (5 bases). Germline CDR1 LNHDA, CDR2 SQIVND (reference sequence). The CDR3 sequence is 12 residues long. The ends were cut back, 10 bases at V and 4 bases at J, with 14 bases in the middle. The CDR3 DNA reads TGTGCCACCGAAGGGGCAAATTACGAGCAGTACTTC. Translating it yields CATEGANYEQYF.

This chain links TRBV15 with TRBJ1-1, with TRBD1 identical over 9 bases. Germline V gene sequence: CDR1 LNHNV, CDR2 YYDKDF (reference sequence). The CDR3 is 16 residues long. V shed 3 bases, J shed 3 bases, and the junction held 8 bases outside the gene matches. As DNA, the CDR3 is TGTGCCACCAGCAGGTATGGGGACAGGGAGGACACTGAAGCTTTCTTT. Translated, it gives CATSRYGDREDTEAFF. The entire variable domain, with the rest obtained from reference TRBV15 and TRBJ1-1, is as follows: DAMVIQNPRYQVTQFGKPVTLSCSQTLNHNVMYWYQQKSSQAPKLLFHYYDKDFNNEADTPDNFQSRRPNTSFCFLDIRSPGLGDTAMYLCATSRYGDREDTEAFFGQGTRLTVV.

This clone was recorded a few times. The chain employs TRBV5-4 and TRBJ2-5; possible D gene TRBD2, 6 bases. The CDR3 sequence is 15 residues long. Trimming took 5 bases from V and 1 from J, leaving 15 bases between them. CDR1 is SGHNT, CDR2 YYREEE, per germline (reference sequence). The DNA of the CDR3 is TGTGCCAGCAGACTCGCGGGACCCGGCCAAGAGACCCAGTACTTC. Translation: CASRLAGPGQETQYF.

The chain has TRBV2 and TRBJ2-7; D perhaps matches TRBD1 (5 bases). This CDR3 is 10 amino acids long. Between the trimmed V and J ends, which lost 7 bases and 13 bases, there was a span of 14 bases. Germline CDR1 reads SNHLY; CDR2 reads FYNNEI. The CDR3 nucleotides are TGTGCCAGCACGGAGACAGTCCGTTACTTC. This translates into CASTETVRYF.

The CDR3 sequence is CASTSGGPGNTIYF. The CDR3 nucleotides are TGTGCCAGCACCTCAGGGGGCCCGGGAAACACCATATATTTT. This chain links TRBV9 with TRBJ1-3, with TRBD1 identical over 8 bases. After removal of 6 bases from V and 4 bases from J, the junction contained 6 bases not matched to a gene. The CDR3 is made up of 14 amino acids. Germline CDR1 and CDR2: SGDLS and YYNGEE.

J is TRBJ2-2 and V is TRBV9; D possibly corresponds to TRBD1 (6 bases). The V gene's germline CDR1 is SGDLS and CDR2 YYNGEE. This CDR3 is built from 15 residues. V gave up 0 bases and J gave up 7 bases, with 13 bases separating them. CDR3 nucleotides: TGTGCCAGCAGCGTAGATCTACAGGGCATCGGGGAGCTGTTTTTT. Translation: CASSVDLQGIGELFF.

The chain links TRBV2 to TRBJ2-7, with 10 bases fitting TRBD2. Germline loops: CDR1 SNHLY, CDR2 FYNNEI. The CDR3 spans 14 residues. J was trimmed by 7 bases and V by 8 bases; bases with no gene match: 11. The CDR3 DNA sequence: TGTGCCAGCTTTCGGGCTAGCGGGAGATGGGAGCAGTACTTC. Amino acid sequence: CASFRASGRWEQYF. Full variable domain (rest looked up from reference TRBV2 and TRBJ2-7): EPEVTQTPSHQVTQMGQEVILRCVPISNHLYFYWYRQILGQKVEFLVSFYNNEISEKSEIFDDQFSVERPDGSNFTLKIRSTKLEDSAMYFCASFRASGRWEQYFGPGTRLTVT.

The J gene is TRBJ1-1, the V gene TRBV9; a weak D match, TRBD1 (5 bases). CDR3 size: 15 residues. The V gene's germline CDR1 is SGDLS and CDR2 YYNGEE. V was trimmed by 0 bases and J by 0 bases, leaving 9 bases between them. The DNA for the CDR3 is TGTGCCAGCAGCGTAGCGGGACTCTTGAACACTGAAGCTTTCTTT. Its translation: CASSVAGLLNTEAFF. The full variable domain, rest sourced from reference TRBV9 and TRBJ1-1, is DSGVTQTPKHLITATGQRVTLRCSPRSGDLSVYWYQQSLDQGLQFLIQYYNGEERAKGNILERFSAQQFPDLHSELNLSSLELGDSALYFCASSVAGLLNTEAFFGQGTRLTVV.

This clone was counted a single time. This chain joins TRBV7-2 and TRBJ1-5, with 9 bases lining up with TRBD1. The CDR3 is made up of 17 amino acids. V gave up 5 bases and J gave up 1 base; unmatched junction bases: 9. Germline CDR1 and CDR2: SGHTA and FQGNSA. CDR3: CASSPRGQGFSNQPQHF. In DNA form, the CDR3 reads TGTGCCAGCAGCCCAAGGGGACAGGGTTTCAGCAATCAGCCCCAGCATTTT.

CDR3 bases: TGTGCCAGCAGCAGATTTAGCGGGGGGAGCACAGATACGCAGTATTTT. As protein: CASSRFSGGSTDTQYF. The chain carries TRBV11-2 and TRBJ2-3; 10 bases match TRBD2. V gave up 5 bases and J gave up 0 bases; unmatched junction bases: 5. Germline-derived CDR1 and CDR2 are SGHAT and FQNNGV. The CDR3 spans 16 residues.